This paragraph reports one T cell receptor (beta chain). No cognate antigen has been identified for it. No base-level quality is on record; no much larger clone is a single base apart. Libraries were built with the immunoSEQ multiplex PCR assay. A mixture of 60 forward primers for TCR Vbeta segments and 13 reverse primers for TCR Jbeta segments was used in the multiplex PCR. The CDR3 region of rearranged TCR beta genes was amplified from genomic DNA with a multiplex PCR assay. On the Illumina HiSeq System, the amplified TCR beta libraries were sequenced as 87-base-pair reads. The authors' pipeline ran thus. A later analysis counted 75 million to 100 million unique TCR beta chains across the 666 repertoires, and some 11 million of these chains were shared by at least two donors. To remove PCR and sequencing errors, raw reads were error-corrected and collapsed into unique sequences using a nearest-neighbor algorithm that merged closely related sequences. To assign V, D and J gene segments, CDR3 sequences were aligned to IMGT reference sequences. Each retained sequence needed at least a six-nucleotide match to both a V gene segment and a J gene segment. Rearrangements were called productive when the CDR3 lacked stop codons and stayed in frame with V and J; all others were non-productive. CDR3 was defined by IMGT convention, running from the second conserved V-encoded cysteine to the conserved J-encoded phenylalanine. In an earlier analysis of approximately 590 of the donors, sequences lacking an unambiguous match to a single V gene segment were excluded. In an earlier analysis of almost 600 of the donors, a V segment was called functional when productive rearrangements were above 56.7%, and segregating when the standard deviation between donors exceeded 5%. A statistical classification framework was built to diagnose cytomegalovirus status from the catalog of TCR beta chain sequences. V and J gene assignment, in a later analysis, came from comparing TCR nucleotide sequences with IMGT/GENE-DB human TR gene sequences. In a later analysis, CDR3 sequences and most-parsimonious VDJ recombination scenarios were assigned using the TCRdist pipeline. In a later analysis, every TCR beta chain was defined by the combination of its CDR3 amino acid sequence and its V-gene family, and reads without a unique V-gene family were dropped. As a way to deal with suspected cross-contamination and a sequencing artifact, a later analysis dropped 640 or so nucleotide sequences that were highly shared and had low generation probability. For each public chain, a later analysis derived a clonal expansion index from normalized ranks of inferred template counts within each repertoire. A later analysis computed generation probabilities with a VDJ recombination model fitted to out-of-frame rearrangements, and checked the results against IGoR. In a later analysis, hypergeometric tests were used to score TCR-TCR, TCR-HLA and TCR-CMV co-occurrence, with a repertoire-size bias correction applied to TCR pairs. A later analysis estimated false discovery rates by permuting HLA or CMV assignments 20 times. In a later analysis, co-occurring TCRs were grouped using DBSCAN, and TCRdist sequence similarity was added for clustering within HLA-allele-positive subsets. Repertoires with fewer than 30,000 or more than 120,000 public chains, plus five repertoires with anomalous nucleotide sharing, were excluded from co-occurrence clustering. Not all clones reach the TCRdb copy of this immuneACCESS table, which keeps in-frame sequences only. Checked studies attribute under half of the gap to unresolved V genes and leave the rest unexplained. For V, J and clone size, that table is used; D and trimming come from the DNA. Recorded for this sample are 85,000 to 130,000 clones; roughly four fifths of them occurred a single time. Roughly 6% of the sample is taken by the ten largest.

Germline trimming amounts to 0 bases on V and 4 bases on J, with 3 as the count of junction bases outside the gene matches. The CDR3 covers 15 residues, taking in both the cysteine and the phenylalanine. Only CDR3 DNA is held: 45 bases, read in frame from base 1. The germline V gene encodes CDR1 SGHTA and CDR2 FQGTGA. The cohort consisted of 666 healthy bone marrow donors. At the time of sampling, every cohort member was nominally healthy, though immune exposures that went unrecorded were likely present. The donor tested CMV seropositive and was one of the 289 seropositive cohort members. Each donor provided a peripheral blood sample, and peripheral blood mononuclear cells were used for TCR beta sequencing. Genomic DNA was extracted from the blood cell samples with the Qiagen DNeasy Blood Extraction Kit. The entry originates in a study of cytomegalovirus exposure and HLA in healthy donors (dated by TCRdb to 2016 to 2017). For the study in its entirety: An earlier analysis of some 600 of the donors reported 276 Gb of sequence data and around 120 million unique TCR beta sequences obtained from approximately 180 million T cells. An earlier analysis of 450 to 750 of the donors used high-throughput TCR beta sequencing to judge whether each TCR beta V gene segment behaved as functional or pseudogenic. The study used immunosequencing to profile the T cell repertoires of 666 subjects and linked those repertoires to cytomegalovirus serostatus. Four to six DR-DQ haplotypes were handled as single units for association and clustering, since linkage in the cohort was strong. Across approximately 400 genotyped donors of the cohort, an average of 235,054 unique TCR beta nucleotide sequences per donor were sequenced, and roughly 20% of those sequences were non-productive. In the later analysis, no new phenotypic data were used to find candidate immune exposures; instead, reliance was placed on TCR beta sequences and their occurrence across donors. A later analysis re-analyzed previously published TCR beta repertoires from 600 to 850 donors and added high-resolution HLA genotyping to study TCR occurrence patterns. Among the approximately 430 genotyped donors, 81% belonged to the genetic ancestry cluster associated with self-reported Caucasian donors. Alongside the repertoire data, information on donor age, sex, ethnicity and CMV serostatus was compiled. An early release covering 550 to 650 HLA-typed donors comprised about 290 gigabases of sequencing data and tens of millions of unique TCR sequences. A later genetic analysis took genome-wide SNP genotypes for about 60% of the roughly 670 donors and used that subset as a discovery cohort. High-throughput TCR immunosequencing, statistical association of individual TCRs with disease status, and machine learning were combined to predict cytomegalovirus infection status. Along with the approximately 670-subject first cohort, a separate validation cohort of 120 different subjects was used. The aim of the study was to test whether cataloging public T cell receptors could identify signatures of past pathogen exposure. Typing coverage differed by locus: A, B, C, DRB1 and DQB1 were typed in roughly 620-630 donors, DQA1 in 522, DPA1 in over 600, and DPB1 in just under 490. All discovery cohort repertoires had been generated on a single sequencing platform. Both class I and class II loci were covered by HLA typing, at four-digit resolution. What the work shows at the level of the full study, not this receptor alone: In a later genetic analysis, fewer N-insertions in productive TCRs were reported among donors in an Asian-associated ancestry cluster than the approximately 630-donor mean. A group of highly shared sequence variants was considered likely to be a technical artifact of the sequencing pipeline. The cohort was sequenced for TCR beta chains only, and without alpha or paired-chain data the features that could be detected were limited. HLA typing was unavailable for some donors at each locus, so association tests used only the typed subset. The classifier was reported to diagnose cytomegalovirus status with high specificity and sensitivity in both the original cohort and the validation cohort. Some IMGT-functional V segments, including TRBV6-2 and TRBV6-3, could not be distinguished by the 87-base-pair reads and were therefore excluded. A later analysis found that HLA-associated TCR beta chains were more clonally expanded and had lower generation probabilities than equally common non-associated chains. When HLA alleles, especially DR and DQ, strongly co-occurred, attributing TCR associations to individual alleles was difficult. The only immune exposure information available for the cohort was CMV serostatus. In vitro tests confirmed that a few of the cytomegalovirus-associated TCR beta chains recognize cytomegalovirus antigens. Several of the top co-occurrence clusters appeared to be linked to parvovirus B19, influenza, CMV and Epstein-Barr virus, according to a later analysis. A further reported finding was that TCR beta sequences accurately predicted the HLA-A and HLA-B alleles for most subjects in the first cohort. An association between a missense DCLRE1C variant and V-gene and J-gene trimming of TCR beta chains was found in a later genetic analysis and replicated in an independent cohort. A later analysis found that TCR association rates varied across HLA loci, with DRB1 alleles showing the most associated TCRs and HLA-C alleles the fewest. A later analysis found that most CMV-associated TCR beta chains appeared HLA-restricted, with HLA associations seemingly driven largely by CMV exposure. Broadly in line with IMGT annotations, most TCR beta V segments showed up in productive rearrangements about 87% or about 30% of the time in an earlier analysis of several hundred of the donors. It was suggested by the authors that the approach could potentially be generalized to other disease states and immunological phenotypes. While some public TCRs were present in many individuals, most TCR sequences turned up only very rarely across donors. Because counts were too low, roughly 18 rarely observed V segments, including chromosome 9 orphons, were left out of the earlier analysis of about 500 of the donors. Roughly uniform sequencing depth across donors was assumed in presence/absence analyses, although this assumption may not hold. Correlated functional status among segregating V segments might reflect linkage disequilibrium, but an unknown experimental factor could not be ruled out. Specific HLA alleles were associated with roughly 16,000 TCR beta sequences at a false discovery rate of 0.05 in a later analysis. The study listed 170 or so TCR beta chains as associated with cytomegalovirus.

The rearranged chain carries TRBV7-3 and TRBJ2-1; 7 junctional bases match TRBD2. Sequenced material: PBMCs. This TCR came from a woman between 45 and 65 years old in good health and CMV-seropositive. CDR3 loop: CASSLTSGAYNEQFF. DNA sequence: TGTGCCAGCAGCTTAACCAGCGGGGCTTACAATGAGCAGTTCTTC.